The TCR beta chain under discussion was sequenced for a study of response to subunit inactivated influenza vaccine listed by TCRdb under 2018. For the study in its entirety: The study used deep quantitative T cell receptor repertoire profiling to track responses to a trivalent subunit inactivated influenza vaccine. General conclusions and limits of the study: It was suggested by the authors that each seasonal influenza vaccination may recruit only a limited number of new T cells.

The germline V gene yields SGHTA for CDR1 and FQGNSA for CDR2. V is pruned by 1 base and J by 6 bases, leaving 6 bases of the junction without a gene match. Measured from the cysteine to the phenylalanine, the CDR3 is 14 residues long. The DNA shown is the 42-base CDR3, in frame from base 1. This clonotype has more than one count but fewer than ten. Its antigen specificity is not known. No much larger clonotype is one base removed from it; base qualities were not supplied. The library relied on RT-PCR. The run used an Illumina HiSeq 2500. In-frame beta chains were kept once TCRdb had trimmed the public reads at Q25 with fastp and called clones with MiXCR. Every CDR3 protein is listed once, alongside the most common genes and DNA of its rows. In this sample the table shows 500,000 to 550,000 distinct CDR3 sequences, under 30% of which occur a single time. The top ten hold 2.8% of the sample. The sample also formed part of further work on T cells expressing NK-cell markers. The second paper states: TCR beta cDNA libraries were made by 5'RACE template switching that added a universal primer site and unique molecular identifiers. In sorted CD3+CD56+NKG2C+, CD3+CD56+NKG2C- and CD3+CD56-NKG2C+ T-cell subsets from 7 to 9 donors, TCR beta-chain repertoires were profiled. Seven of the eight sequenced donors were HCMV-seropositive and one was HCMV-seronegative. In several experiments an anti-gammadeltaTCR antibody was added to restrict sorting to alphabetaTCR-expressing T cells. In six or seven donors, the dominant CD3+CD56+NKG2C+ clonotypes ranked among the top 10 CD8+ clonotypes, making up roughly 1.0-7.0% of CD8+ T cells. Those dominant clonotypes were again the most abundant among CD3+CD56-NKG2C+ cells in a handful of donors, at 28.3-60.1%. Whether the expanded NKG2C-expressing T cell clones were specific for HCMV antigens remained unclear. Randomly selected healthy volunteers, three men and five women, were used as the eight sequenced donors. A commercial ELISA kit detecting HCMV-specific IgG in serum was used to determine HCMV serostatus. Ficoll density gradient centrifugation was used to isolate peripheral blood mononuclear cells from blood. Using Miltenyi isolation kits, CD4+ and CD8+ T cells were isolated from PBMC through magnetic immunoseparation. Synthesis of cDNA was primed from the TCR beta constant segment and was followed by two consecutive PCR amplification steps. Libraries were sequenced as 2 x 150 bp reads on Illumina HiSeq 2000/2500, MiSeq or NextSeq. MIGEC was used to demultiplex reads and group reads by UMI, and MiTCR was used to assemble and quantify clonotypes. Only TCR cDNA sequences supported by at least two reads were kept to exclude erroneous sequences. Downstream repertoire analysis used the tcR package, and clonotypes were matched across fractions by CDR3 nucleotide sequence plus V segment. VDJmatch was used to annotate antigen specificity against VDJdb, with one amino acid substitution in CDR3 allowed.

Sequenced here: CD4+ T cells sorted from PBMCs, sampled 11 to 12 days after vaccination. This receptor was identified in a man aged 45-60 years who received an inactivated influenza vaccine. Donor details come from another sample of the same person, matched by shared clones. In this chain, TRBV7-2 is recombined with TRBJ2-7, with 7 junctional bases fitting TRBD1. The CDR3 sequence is CASSLGGTVREQYF. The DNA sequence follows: TGTGCCAGCAGCTTAGGGGGGACAGTACGCGAGCAGTACTTC.